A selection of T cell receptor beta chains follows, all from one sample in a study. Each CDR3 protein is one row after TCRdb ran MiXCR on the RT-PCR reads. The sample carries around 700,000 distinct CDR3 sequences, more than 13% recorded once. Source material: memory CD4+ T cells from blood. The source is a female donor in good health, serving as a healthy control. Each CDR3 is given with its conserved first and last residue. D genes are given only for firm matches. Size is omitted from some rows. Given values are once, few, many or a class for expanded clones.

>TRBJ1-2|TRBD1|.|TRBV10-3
TGTGCCATCACCGAGGGGGGACAGGGGGCGTATGGCTACACCTTC
CAITEGGQGAYGYTF
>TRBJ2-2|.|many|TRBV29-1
TGCAGCGTTGGACCTCAGGGCACCGGGGAGCTGTTTTTT
CSVGPQGTGELFF
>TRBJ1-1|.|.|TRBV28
TGTGCCAGCAGTTTGCCGGATGGCTCTGAAGCTTTCTTT
CASSLPDGSEAFF
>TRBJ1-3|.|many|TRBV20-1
TGCAGTGCTACTGACAGGCCCCAAAACACCATATATTTT
CSATDRPQNTIYF
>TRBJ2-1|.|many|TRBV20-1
TGCAGTGCTAGAAACCCCCGGGAGTGGTACAATGAGCAGTTCTTC
CSARNPREWYNEQFF
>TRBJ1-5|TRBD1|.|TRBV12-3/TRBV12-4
TGTGCCAGCAGTAATACAGGGGGCAATCAGCCCCAGCATTTT
CASSNTGGNQPQHF
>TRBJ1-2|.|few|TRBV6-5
TGTGCCAGCAGTACAACTCGGGGGGCACTTCTTAGATACTATGGCTACACCTTC
CASSTTRGALLRYYGYTF
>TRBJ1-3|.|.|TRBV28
TGTGCCAGCAGCGAGGGGCTGGGATCTCGAAACACCATATATTTT
CASSEGLGSRNTIYF
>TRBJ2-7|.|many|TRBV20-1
TGCAGTGCTACAACTTCCCCGAGGGACGAGCAGTACTTC
CSATTSPRDEQYF
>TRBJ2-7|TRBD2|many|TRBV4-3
TGCGCCAGCAGCCAGTCACTAGCGGCTACCTCCTACGAGCAGTACTTC
CASSQSLAATSYEQYF
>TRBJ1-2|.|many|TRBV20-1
TGCAGTGCTACAGGGACCTATGGCTACACCTTC
CSATGTYGYTF
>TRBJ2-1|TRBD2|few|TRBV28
TGTGCCATACAACAGGGACTAGCGGGAAACAATGAGCAGTTCTTC
CAIQQGLAGNNEQFF
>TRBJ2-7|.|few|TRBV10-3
TGTGCCATCAGGCGGGACAGAGGGGCCTACGAGCAGTACTTC
CAIRRDRGAYEQYF
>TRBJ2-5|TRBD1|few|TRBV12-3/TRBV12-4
TGTGCCAGCAGTTCCACAGGGGGCTGGGAGACCCAGTACTTC
CASSSTGGWETQYF
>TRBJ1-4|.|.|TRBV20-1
TGCAGTGTAACGGACAGTACTAATGAAAAACTGTTTTTT
CSVTDSTNEKLFF
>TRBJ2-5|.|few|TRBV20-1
TGCAGTGCTAATCGCGGAGGGCGAGAGACCCAGTACTTC
CSANRGGRETQYF
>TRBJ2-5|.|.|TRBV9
TGTGCCAGCAGCCCAGAGGGCGCTGGAGGAGAGACCCAGTACTTC
CASSPEGAGGETQYF
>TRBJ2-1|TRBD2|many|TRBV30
TGTGCCTGGAGGCCGACTAGCCGATTTTACAATGAGCAGTTCTTC
CAWRPTSRFYNEQFF
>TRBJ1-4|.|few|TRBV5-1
TGCGCCAGCAGCTTGGCGGGGCCCCTCGATGAAAAACTGTTTTTT
CASSLAGPLDEKLFF
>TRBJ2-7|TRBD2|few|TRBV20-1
TGCAGTGCTAGCGGGACTAGCGGGAGGAAATACGAGCAGTACTTC
CSASGTSGRKYEQYF